This is a list of T cell receptor beta chains from one sample in a study of cytomegalovirus exposure and HLA in healthy donors. Clones were sequenced by immunoSEQ multiplex PCR, and TCRdb holds only the in-frame ones, with some missing. The data hold approximately 190,000 clones, with 77% observed a single time. Sequencing used PBMCs. The receptors were sampled from a woman aged 25-40 years in good health and CMV-seropositive. Each CDR3 is given with its conserved first and last residue. A D gene is named only where the DNA matches it firmly. The size of a clone is reported for some rows only, either as once, few or many, or as a class for expanded clones.

TGTGCCATCAGTGAAGGCAGGGGAACAGATACGCAGTATTTT	CAISEGRGTDTQYF	TRBJ2-3	14	TRBV10-3	NA	NA
TGTGCCAGCACCTACAGGGGGCCGTTCGATCAGCCCCAGCATTTT	CASTYRGPFDQPQHF	TRBJ1-5	15	TRBV7-8	few	TRBD1
TGCGCCAGCAGTCAAGGGGGGGGGCCGAGCACAGATACGCAGTATTTT	CASSQGGGPSTDTQYF	TRBJ2-3	16	TRBV5-1	NA	NA
TGCGCCAGCAGCGTTGACAGAACCTACGAAAAACTGTTTTTT	CASSVDRTYEKLFF	TRBJ1-4	14	TRBV5-1	NA	NA
TGCGCCAGCACCCTCATGGGACAGGGGTACAATGAGCAGTTCTTC	CASTLMGQGYNEQFF	TRBJ2-1	15	TRBV5-1	NA	TRBD1
TGTGCCAGCAGCGAGGACAGGGTTTGGCAAGAGACCCAGTACTTC	CASSEDRVWQETQYF	TRBJ2-5	15	TRBV2	NA	TRBD1
TGTGCCAGCGCATCGGGACACCGGGAAAAACTGTTTTTT	CASASGHREKLFF	TRBJ1-4	13	TRBV27	few	NA
TGTTCCAGCAGCCTCAGTATCACTGAAGCTTTCTTT	CSSSLSITEAFF	TRBJ1-1	12	TRBV7-9	NA	NA
TGCGCCAGCAGCGGACAAGGGGAGACCCAGTACTTC	CASSGQGETQYF	TRBJ2-5	12	TRBV5-1	few	NA
TGTGCCAGCAGCGTAGGAGGGGGGGTGGCTGAAGCTTTCTTT	CASSVGGGVAEAFF	TRBJ1-1	14	TRBV9	NA	NA
TGTGCCAGCGCGATCCTAGGGACTAGCGGGACCGGGGAGCTGTTTTTT	CASAILGTSGTGELFF	TRBJ2-2	16	TRBV2	NA	TRBD2
TGTGCCAGCAGCTTTACTACTAGCATCGGGTCCTACGAGCAGTACTTC	CASSFTTSIGSYEQYF	TRBJ2-7	16	TRBV11-2	once	NA
TGTGCCAGCAGCTTAGATTCAGGGGTGAACACTGAAGCTTTCTTT	CASSLDSGVNTEAFF	TRBJ1-1	15	TRBV11-3	NA	NA
TGTGCCAGCAGCTTAGGCCAGAACAATGAGCAGTTCTTC	CASSLGQNNEQFF	TRBJ2-1	13	TRBV7-2	NA	NA
TGTGCCAGCAGGGGGCACAGGGCAGATCAGCCCCAGCATTTT	CASRGHRADQPQHF	TRBJ1-5	14	TRBV6-5	few	NA
TGTGCCAGCAGTGAGGTCGGGACTAGCGGCCTATTTAAAAACATTCAGTACTTC	CASSEVGTSGLFKNIQYF	TRBJ2-4	18	TRBV6-1	NA	TRBD2
TGCAGCGTCAGGACAGGGGCGCAGAACACTGAAGCTTTCTTT	CSVRTGAQNTEAFF	TRBJ1-1	14	TRBV29-1	once	TRBD1
TGTGCCAGCAGCTTAGGGAGGGGGTTAGCGGGGCAGTCCTACGAGCAGTACTTC	CASSLGRGLAGQSYEQYF	TRBJ2-7	18	TRBV7-2	NA	TRBD2
TGTGCCAGCAGCTACAACACAGATACGCAGTATTTT	CASSYNTDTQYF	TRBJ2-3	12	TRBV5-4	NA	NA
TGTGCCAGCAGCCTGGGGTGGGAGGGTAGTGTCTACGAGCAGTACTTC	CASSLGWEGSVYEQYF	TRBJ2-7	16	TRBV7-9	few	TRBD2
TGTGCCAGCAGTAGCCTCGACGGGGTGGCCCAGCATTTT	CASSSLDGVAQHF	TRBJ1-5	13	TRBV27	NA	NA
TGTGCCAGCAAGGTCGACAGAGGAGTGATCGGGGAGCTGTTTTTT	CASKVDRGVIGELFF	TRBJ2-2	15	TRBV6-6	NA	NA
TGTGCCAGCAGTTTACGGGGGGGGCAGGGGATCTACGAGCAGTACTTC	CASSLRGGQGIYEQYF	TRBJ2-7	16	TRBV28	once	TRBD2
TGCGCCAGCAGCACGGACAGAGCCTACTACGAGCAGTACTTC	CASSTDRAYYEQYF	TRBJ2-7	14	TRBV5-1	NA	NA
TGTGCCAGCAGCGGCTTGGGGGGGCTCACAGATACGCAGTATTTT	CASSGLGGLTDTQYF	TRBJ2-3	15	TRBV7-2	NA	NA
TGCGCCAGCAGCTCTGGACTAGCGGGGACGGACGAGCAGTACTTC	CASSSGLAGTDEQYF	TRBJ2-7	15	TRBV5-1	NA	TRBD2
TGTGCCAGCAGGCGGGGACCGTCCTACTATGGCTACACCTTC	CASRRGPSYYGYTF	TRBJ1-2	14	TRBV6-5	NA	NA
TGTGCCAGCAGTTACGCCGGGACTCTCTACGAGCAGTACTTC	CASSYAGTLYEQYF	TRBJ2-7	14	TRBV6-6	NA	NA
TGTGCCTGGGGGGGACAGGGGTCTTATGGCTACACCTTC	CAWGGQGSYGYTF	TRBJ1-2	13	TRBV30	NA	TRBD1
TGCGCCAGCAGCTTATTACTAGCGGGGAGCTCCTACAATGAGCAGTTCTTC	CASSLLLAGSSYNEQFF	TRBJ2-1	17	TRBV5-1	NA	TRBD2
TGTGCCAGCAGCCCCCGGGACAGATCTTCCTACGAGCAGTACTTC	CASSPRDRSSYEQYF	TRBJ2-7	15	TRBV7-8	NA	TRBD1
TGTGCCAGCTCACCACCGCGAGGCGAGCAGTACTTC	CASSPPRGEQYF	TRBJ2-7	12	TRBV18	NA	NA